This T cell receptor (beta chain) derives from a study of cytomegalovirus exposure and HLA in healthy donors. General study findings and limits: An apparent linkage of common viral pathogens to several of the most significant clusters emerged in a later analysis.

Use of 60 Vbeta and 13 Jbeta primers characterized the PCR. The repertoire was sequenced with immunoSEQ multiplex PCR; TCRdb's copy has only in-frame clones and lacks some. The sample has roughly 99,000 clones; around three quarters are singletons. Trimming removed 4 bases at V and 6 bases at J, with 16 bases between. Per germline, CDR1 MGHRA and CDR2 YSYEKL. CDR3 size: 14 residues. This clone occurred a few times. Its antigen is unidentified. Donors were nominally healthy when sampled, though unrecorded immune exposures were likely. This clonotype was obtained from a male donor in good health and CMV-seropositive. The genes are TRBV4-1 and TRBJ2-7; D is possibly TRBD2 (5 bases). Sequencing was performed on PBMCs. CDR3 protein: CASSPTRELPEQYF. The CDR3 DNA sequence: TGCGCCAGCAGCCCCACACGGGAACTGCCCGAGCAGTACTTC.